This entry features one T cell receptor beta chain sequence. Per germline, CDR1 SNHLY and CDR2 FYNNEI. CDR3 length equals 13 residues. V was shortened by 6 bases and J by 6 bases, with 14 bases between the two germline ends. Libraries were prepared by immunoSEQ multiplex PCR; TCRdb keeps only in-frame clonotypes and omits some of them. The repertoire holds tens of thousands of clones, around 88% seen once, with approximately 2.2% in the top ten. The data were obtained in a study of radiotherapy plus CTLA-4 blockade in lung cancer. The sequence was collected from a human donor with non-small cell lung cancer who had a partial response to radiotherapy plus ipilimumab. The specimen was peripheral blood, collected from a patient treated with radiotherapy plus ipilimumab. The genes are TRBV2 and TRBJ1-1; D not resolved. Here the CDR3 DNA reads TGTGCCAGCAGGACCGGGGTTCTGGCTGAAGCTTTCTTT. Its translation is CASRTGVLAEAFF.